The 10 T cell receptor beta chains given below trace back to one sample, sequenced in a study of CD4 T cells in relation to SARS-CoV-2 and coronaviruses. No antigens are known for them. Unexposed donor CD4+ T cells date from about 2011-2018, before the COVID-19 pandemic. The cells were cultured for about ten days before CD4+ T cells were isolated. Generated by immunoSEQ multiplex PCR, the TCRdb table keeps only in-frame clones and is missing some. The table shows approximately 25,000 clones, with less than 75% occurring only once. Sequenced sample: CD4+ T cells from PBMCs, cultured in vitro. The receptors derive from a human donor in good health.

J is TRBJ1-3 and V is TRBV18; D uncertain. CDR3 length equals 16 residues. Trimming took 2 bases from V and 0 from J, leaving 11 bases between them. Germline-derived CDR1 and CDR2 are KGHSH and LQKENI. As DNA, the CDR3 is TGTGCCAGCTCACCAGCGGACGTCTTCTCTGGAAACACCATATATTTT. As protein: CASSPADVFSGNTIYF.

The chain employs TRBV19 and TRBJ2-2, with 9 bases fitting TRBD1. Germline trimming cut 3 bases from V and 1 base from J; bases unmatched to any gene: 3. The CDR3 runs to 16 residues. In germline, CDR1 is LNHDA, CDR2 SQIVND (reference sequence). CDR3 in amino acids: CASSIVGQGNTGELFF. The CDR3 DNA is TGTGCCAGTAGTATTGTGGGACAGGGGAACACCGGGGAGCTGTTTTTT.

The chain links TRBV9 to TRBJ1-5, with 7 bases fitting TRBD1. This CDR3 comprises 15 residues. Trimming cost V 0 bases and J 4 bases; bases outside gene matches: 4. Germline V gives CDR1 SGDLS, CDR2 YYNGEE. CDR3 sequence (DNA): TGTGCCAGCAGCGTAGAGGGACAGCGAAATCAGCCCCAGCATTTT. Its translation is CASSVEGQRNQPQHF. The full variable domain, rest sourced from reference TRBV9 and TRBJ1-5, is DSGVTQTPKHLITATGQRVTLRCSPRSGDLSVYWYQQSLDQGLQFLIQYYNGEERAKGNILERFSAQQFPDLHSELNLSSLELGDSALYFCASSVEGQRNQPQHFGDGTRLSIL.

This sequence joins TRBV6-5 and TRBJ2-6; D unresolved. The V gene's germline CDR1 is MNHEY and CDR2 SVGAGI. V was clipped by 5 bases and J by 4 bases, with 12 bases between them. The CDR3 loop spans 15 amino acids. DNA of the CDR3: TGTGCCAGCAGTCCCGGATGGTCCGGGGCCAACGTCCTGACTTTC. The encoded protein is CASSPGWSGANVLTF.

The DNA for the CDR3 is TGTGCCACCAGTGGCGGGACGGGGGACACTGAAGCTTTCTTT. As protein: CATSGGTGDTEAFF. V gene TRBV24-1 combines with J gene TRBJ1-1; tentatively, D is TRBD1 (5 bases). The V end lost 5 bases, the J end lost 3 bases, and 12 bases lay between the germline ends. The CDR3 spans 14 residues. The V gene's germline CDR1 is KGHDR and CDR2 SFDVKD.

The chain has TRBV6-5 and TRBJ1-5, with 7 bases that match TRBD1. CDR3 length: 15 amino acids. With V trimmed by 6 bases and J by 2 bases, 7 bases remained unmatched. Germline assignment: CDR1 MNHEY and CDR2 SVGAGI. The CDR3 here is CASRAGTVGNQPQHF. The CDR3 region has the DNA TGTGCCAGCAGGGCCGGGACAGTGGGCAATCAGCCCCAGCATTTT.

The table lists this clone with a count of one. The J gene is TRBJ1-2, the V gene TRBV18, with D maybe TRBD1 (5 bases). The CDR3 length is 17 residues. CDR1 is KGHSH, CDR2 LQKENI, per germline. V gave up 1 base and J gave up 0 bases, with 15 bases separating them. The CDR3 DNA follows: TGTGCCAGCTCACCACGCTTCGCGGGGGAGCCTAACTATGGCTACACCTTC. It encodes CASSPRFAGEPNYGYTF.

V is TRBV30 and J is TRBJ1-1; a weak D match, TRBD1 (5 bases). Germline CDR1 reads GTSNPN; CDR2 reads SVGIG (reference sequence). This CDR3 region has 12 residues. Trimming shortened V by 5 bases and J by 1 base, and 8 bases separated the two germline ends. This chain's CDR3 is CAWRGENTEAFF. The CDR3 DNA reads TGTGCCTGGCGGGGCGAGAACACTGAAGCTTTCTTT.

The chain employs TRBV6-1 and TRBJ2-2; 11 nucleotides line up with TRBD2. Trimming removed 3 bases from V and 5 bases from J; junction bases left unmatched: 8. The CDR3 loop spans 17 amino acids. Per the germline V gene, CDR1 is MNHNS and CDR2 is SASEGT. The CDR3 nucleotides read TGTGCCAGCAGTGACAAACTAGCGGGAGCGCGTACCGGGGAGCTGTTTTTT. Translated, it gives CASSDKLAGARTGELFF.

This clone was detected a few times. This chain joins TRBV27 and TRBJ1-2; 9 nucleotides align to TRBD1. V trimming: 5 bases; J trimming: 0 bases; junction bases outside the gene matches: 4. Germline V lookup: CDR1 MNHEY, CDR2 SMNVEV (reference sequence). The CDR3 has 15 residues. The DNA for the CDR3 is TGTGCCAGCAGTCCACGGACAGGGGCTAACTATGGCTACACCTTC. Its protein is CASSPRTGANYGYTF.